One and the same sample provided the 5 T cell receptor beta chains below, sequenced in a study of blood T cell repertoires in COVID-19. The method was immunoSEQ multiplex PCR; TCRdb's version includes in-frame clones alone and lacks a portion of them. The sample includes approximately 270,000 clones, roughly four fifths of them seen just once. Sample: peripheral blood. The receptors shown here come from a man of 80 years or more with acute or convalescent COVID-19.

This rearrangement joins TRBV19 to TRBJ1-2; D unresolved. The germline V and J ends were trimmed by 5 bases and 6 bases, with 16 bases remaining between them. This CDR3 spans 14 amino acids. Germline assignment: CDR1 LNHDA and CDR2 SQIVND (reference sequence). CDR3 residues: CASSVQAVSDGYTF. The CDR3 DNA is TGTGCCAGTAGTGTCCAGGCAGTCTCGGATGGCTACACCTTC.

This sequence joins TRBV11-2 and TRBJ1-5; 8 positions match TRBD1. Germline trimming cut 5 bases from V and 7 bases from J; bases unmatched to any gene: 4. The CDR3 consists of 13 residues. Germline CDR1 SGHAT, CDR2 FQNNGV. Written as DNA, the CDR3 is TGTGCCAGCAGCGAGGACAGGGCCCAGCCCCAGCATTTT. Protein product: CASSEDRAQPQHF.

The chain links TRBV5-1 to TRBJ1-1, with TRBD1 as a possible D gene (5 bases). The CDR3 sequence is 14 residues long. Trimming took 2 bases from V and 1 from J, leaving 9 bases between them. Germline-derived CDR1 and CDR2 are SGHRS and YFSETQ. The DNA of the CDR3 is TGCGCCAGCAGCTTCGGGGGGAGGAACACTGAAGCTTTCTTT. Translation: CASSFGGRNTEAFF.

The rearrangement links TRBV5-1 to TRBJ1-2; TRBD1 matches at 7 bases. The length of the CDR3 is 14 residues. J lost 3 bases, V lost 7 bases, and 9 bases had no gene match. The V gene's germline CDR1 is SGHRS and CDR2 YFSETQ. In DNA, the CDR3 is TGCGCCAGCGGGCTACAGGGGACGGACTATGGCTACACCTTC. It encodes CASGLQGTDYGYTF.

The V call is TRBV5-1, the J call TRBJ2-7; 11 nucleotides align to TRBD2. The CDR3 runs 14 residues. The trim removed 7 bases at V and 2 bases at J, leaving 5 bases unmatched. The V gene's germline CDR1 is SGHRS and CDR2 YFSETQ. The DNA of the CDR3 is TGCGCCAGCTCGGGGACTAGCGGCACCTACGAGCAGTACTTC. Amino acid sequence: CASSGTSGTYEQYF.